This T cell receptor beta chain was found in a study of post-analysis software for immune sequencing data (dated by TCRdb to about 2015). Study-level background: The recorded disease courses included relapsing-remitting, secondary progressive and progressive-relapsing multiple sclerosis, and some patients had no subtype annotation. A subset of samples was prepared in parallel using single-end sample barcoding, then pooled and co-amplified after Illumina adapter ligation. Patient repertoires were compared against over ten previously published healthy control repertoires from donors aged roughly 6 to 26 years.

The paper's findings and limits, for the study overall: Direct clustering with F measure showed strong co-clustering of samples prepared in the same batch, prompting a batch-effect correction. Normalized Chao1 diversity was significantly lower in multiple sclerosis patients than controls, suggesting substantial peripheral T-cell clonal expansion. The multiple sclerosis patient group was slightly younger than the control group. Significantly higher frequencies in patients than in controls were found for roughly 5 TRBV segments, including TRBV5-6, TRBV5-1 and TRBV20-1.

Library construction relied on PCR. This sample was sequenced with an Illumina HiSeq 2500. To reduce PCR and sequencing biases, unique molecular identifiers were built into the TCR beta cDNA libraries. Every 1 to 10 million input T cells yielded 500,000 or so cDNA molecules, meaning each molecule approximated one T cell. The same protocol used for the earlier healthy control dataset was applied to prepare and sequence the patient libraries. Within a given batch, samples were prepared together, multiplexed and sequenced on the same HiSeq lane. The study's processing was this. Raw barcoded reads were processed with MIGEC, and single-read molecular identifier groups were discarded before consensus assembly and CDR3 extraction. Clonotype tables were post-analysed with VDJtools, normalizing diversity by down-sampling all datasets to the smallest sample size. Repertoire overlap clustering matched CDR3 amino acid but not nucleotide sequences to correct batch-related cross-sample contamination. TCRdb reanalyzed the raw reads on its own, using fastp at Q25 for trimming and MiXCR for clone calling, and kept in-frame beta chains. Rows matching on CDR3 protein sequence are summarized as one entry with the most common DNA and genes. TCRdb, not the original authors, processed these V and J calls. The sample table holds 750,000 to 900,000 distinct CDR3 sequences, of which just over 45% were seen once. 4.9% of the sample lies in the top ten.

The trim is 1 base for V and 6 bases for J, with a gap of 10 bases between the germline ends. The CDR3 contains 14 residues, cysteine and phenylalanine counted. The kept DNA is CDR3 alone, 42 bases in frame from the first base. CDR1 and CDR2 are read off the germline V gene as SGHTA and FQGNSA. To demonstrate the VDJtools post-analysis software, TCR beta repertoires were profiled from the peripheral blood of roughly 14 young patients with multiple sclerosis. The patients with multiple sclerosis were children and adolescents between roughly 6 and 17 years of age. Concerning this clonotype: What antigen it recognizes has not been identified. Nothing much larger sits one base from this clone, and base qualities are not available.

The source material was blood. The receptor chain draws on TRBV7-2 and TRBJ2-1; no D gene can be assigned with confidence. This TCR was recovered from a girl between 10 and 17 years old with multiple sclerosis. CDR3 reads: CASSLGRLGNEQFF. The sequenced DNA: TGTGCCAGCAGCTTAGGACGTCTAGGCAATGAGCAGTTCTTC.